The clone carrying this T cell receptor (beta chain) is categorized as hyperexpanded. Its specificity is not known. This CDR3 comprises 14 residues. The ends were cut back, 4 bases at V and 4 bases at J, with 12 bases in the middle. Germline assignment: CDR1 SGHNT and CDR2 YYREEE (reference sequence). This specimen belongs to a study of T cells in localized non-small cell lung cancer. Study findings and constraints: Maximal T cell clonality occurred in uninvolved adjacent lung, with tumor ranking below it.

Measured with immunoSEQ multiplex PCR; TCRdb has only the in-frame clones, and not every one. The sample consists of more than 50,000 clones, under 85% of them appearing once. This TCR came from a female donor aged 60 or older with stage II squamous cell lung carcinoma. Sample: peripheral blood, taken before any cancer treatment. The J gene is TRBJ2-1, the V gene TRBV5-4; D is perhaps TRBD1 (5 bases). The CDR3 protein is CASSDWTQYNEQFF. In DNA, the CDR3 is TGTGCCAGCAGCGACTGGACACAATACAATGAGCAGTTCTTC.